The rows below give T cell receptor beta chains drawn from one sample of a study of T cells in Graves' hyperthyroidism and ophthalmopathy. TCRdb re-analysed the multiplex PCR reads in MiXCR, keeping a single row per CDR3 protein. The data contain about 700,000 distinct CDR3 sequences, roughly 15% of them seen just once; the ten biggest clones take up around 9.6%. The sample comprised blood. These receptors were taken from a woman aged 18-35 years with Graves' hyperthyroidism. Each CDR3 is given with its conserved first and last residue. The D gene is left open where the match is weak. Not every row has a clone size; where given, it reads once, few, many or a size class.

D,V,size,J,DNA,CDR3
-,TRBV30,many,TRBJ1-5,TGTGCCTGGAGCGTCCCCGGCAGGGGAGGTCAGCCCCAGCATTTT,CAWSVPGRGGQPQHF
-,TRBV15,-,TRBJ2-4,TGTGCCACCAGCGAGATTAGCATTCAGTACTTC,CATSEISIQYF
TRBD1,TRBV24-1,many,TRBJ2-2,TGTGCCACCAGTGATTTGGGACAGGGGATGACCGGGGAGCTGTTTTTT,CATSDLGQGMTGELFF
-,TRBV7-3,-,TRBJ2-2,TGTGCCAGCAGCTTACAGGGGACCACCGGGGAGCTGTTTTTT,CASSLQGTTGELFF
-,TRBV30,-,TRBJ2-1,TGTGCCTGGTCCCATGATTACAATGAGCAGTTCTTC,CAWSHDYNEQFF
TRBD1,TRBV30,many,TRBJ1-1,TGTGCCTGGAGAGAGACAGGGATGCCTGAAGCTTTCTTT,CAWRETGMPEAFF
-,TRBV12-3/TRBV12-4,-,TRBJ2-7,TGTGCCAGCAGTCCCGGCGCAGGAGCCGAGCAGTACTTC,CASSPGAGAEQYF
-,TRBV30,many,TRBJ1-5,TGTGCCTGGAGCGTTAACTCTTTAGCGCCCCAGCATTTT,CAWSVNSLAPQHF
TRBD2,TRBV4-1,-,TRBJ2-1,TGCGCCAGCAGCCAAGCGCTTGCGGGAGCGACCTACAATGAGCAGTTCTTC,CASSQALAGATYNEQFF
TRBD1,TRBV2,-,TRBJ1-5,TGTGCCAGCAGTGAATGGGGACAGCGGGGGGAGCCCCAGCATTTT,CASSEWGQRGEPQHF
-,TRBV27,few,TRBJ1-6,TGTGCCAGCAGCCTTAGAACAGGGAGCTATAATTCACCCCTCCACTTT,CASSLRTGSYNSPLHF
-,TRBV12-3/TRBV12-4,-,TRBJ1-5,TGTGCCAGCAGTTGGACAGATGGCAATCAGCCCCAGCATTTT,CASSWTDGNQPQHF
TRBD2,TRBV2,many,TRBJ2-1,TGTGCCAGCAGTGGACTAGCGGGACTAGGGGACGGCAATGAGCAGTTCTTC,CASSGLAGLGDGNEQFF
TRBD1,TRBV18,many,TRBJ1-1,TGTGCCAGCTCACGCGGACAGGGGACAAGCACTGAAGCTTTCTTT,CASSRGQGTSTEAFF
-,TRBV6-1,many,TRBJ2-2,TGTGCCAGCAGTTACAGAGAATTTAACACCGGGGAGCTGTTTTTT,CASSYREFNTGELFF
-,TRBV5-1,few,TRBJ2-7,TGCGCCAGCAGCTTCGGCAGAGAAGGCTACGAGCAGTACTTC,CASSFGREGYEQYF
TRBD2,TRBV30,many,TRBJ2-5,TGTGCCTGGAGTATAGGGGGACTAGCGGGGACTCAGTACTTC,CAWSIGGLAGTQYF
-,TRBV7-9,-,TRBJ1-1,TGTGCCAGCAGCTTAAAAGCGGGGTCTGAAGCTTTCTTT,CASSLKAGSEAFF
-,TRBV6-1,-,TRBJ2-7,TGTGCCAGCAGGCCCGATGATTTCTACGAGCAGTACTTC,CASRPDDFYEQYF
TRBD2,TRBV7-9,many,TRBJ2-3,TGTGCCAGCAGCTCGGGACTAGCGGGGAAAGGGTCGCAGTATTTT,CASSSGLAGKGSQYF
TRBD1,TRBV6-2/TRBV6-3,many,TRBJ1-2,TGTGCCAGCAAGCGGAGAGGGACAGAATTTGGCTATGGCTACACCTTC,CASKRRGTEFGYGYTF
-,TRBV12-3/TRBV12-4,many,TRBJ1-2,TGTGCCAGCAGCCCAGACCTCAAGGGCTACACCTTC,CASSPDLKGYTF
-,TRBV6-2/TRBV6-3,-,TRBJ1-2,TGTGCCAGCAGCCCAGACACTGGTGGCTACACCTTC,CASSPDTGGYTF
-,TRBV11-2,many,TRBJ1-5,TGTGCCAGCAGCTTATCGGCAGGGCTACAGCCCCAGCATTTT,CASSLSAGLQPQHF
-,TRBV5-1,many,TRBJ2-1,TGCGCCAGCAGCTTAGGGGTAGATAGAAATGAGCAGTTCTTC,CASSLGVDRNEQFF
-,TRBV27,few,TRBJ2-7,TGTGCCAGCCGGACCCAGGGTTACGAGCAGTACTTC,CASRTQGYEQYF
-,TRBV4-1,-,TRBJ1-2,TGCGCCAGCAGCCAAGTATCGGAACATGGGGGCTACACCTTC,CASSQVSEHGGYTF
TRBD1,TRBV7-9,few,TRBJ1-5,TGTGCCAGCAGCCCCGGGACAGGGGGCAGGTTCGAGGATCAGCCCCAGCATTTT,CASSPGTGGRFEDQPQHF
-,TRBV2,many,TRBJ2-1,TGTGCCAGCAGTGATGAAGCCTACAATGAGCAGTTCTTC,CASSDEAYNEQFF
-,TRBV4-3,many,TRBJ1-1,TGCGCCAGCAGCCAGTCAGGCCATACTAACACTGAAGCTTTCTTT,CASSQSGHTNTEAFF